These 19 T cell receptor beta chains were all obtained from the same sample, sequenced in a study of T cell changes during pregnancy in multiple sclerosis. Sequencing used immunoSEQ multiplex PCR; TCRdb keeps in-frame clones, though not all of them. There are around 40,000 clones in the sample; 90% to 95% occur only once, and 6.1% lies in the top ten. The material sequenced was CD8+ T cells from peripheral blood mononuclear cells, taken in the second trimester of pregnancy. These receptors originate from a female donor with multiple sclerosis, enrolled in a pregnancy study.

V and J are TRBV14 and TRBJ2-2, with 10 bases that match TRBD2. This CDR3 is built from 14 residues. Germline trimming cut 6 bases from V and 5 bases from J; bases unmatched to any gene: 3. Looked up from germline, CDR1 is SGHDN and CDR2 is FVKESK. The CDR3 DNA sequence: TGTGCCAGCAGGGTGACTAGCGGGACCGGGGAGCTGTTTTTT. Its translation: CASRVTSGTGELFF.

V and J are TRBV30 and TRBJ1-1; possibly TRBD1 for D (6 bases). V was cut by 3 bases and J by 4 bases, with 18 bases left in between. This CDR3 spans 15 amino acids. CDR1 and CDR2 (germline): GTSNPN, SVGIG (reference sequence). Written as DNA, the CDR3 is TGTGCCTGGAGCACGGGGGGCAGGGGAGGCACTGAAGCTTTCTTT. Its protein product is CAWSTGGRGGTEAFF.

The chain couples TRBV18 to TRBJ1-1, with 9 bases identical to TRBD1. The germline V gene encodes CDR1 KGHSH and CDR2 LQKENI. The length of the CDR3 is 19 residues. The V gene end was trimmed by 1 base and the J gene end by 3 bases; junction bases not matched to a gene: 15. The CDR3 here is CASSPLIGTGLERDTEAFF. DNA of the CDR3: TGTGCCAGCTCACCACTGATAGGGACAGGGTTGGAGAGGGACACTGAAGCTTTCTTT.

The J gene is TRBJ2-1, the V gene TRBV7-3, with TRBD2 matching over 11 bases. The J segment lost 5 bases and the V segment lost 1 base, leaving 4 bases of the junction unmatched. The germline V gene has CDR1 SGHTA and CDR2 FQGTGA. The CDR3 loop spans 16 amino acids. The CDR3 is CASSLSGSGGDNEQFF. DNA for the CDR3: TGTGCCAGCAGCTTAAGTGGTAGCGGGGGGGACAATGAGCAGTTCTTC.

The V call is TRBV19, the J call TRBJ1-1, with 10 bases that match TRBD1. CDR3 length: 14 amino acids. V lost 7 bases, J lost 2 bases, and 4 bases stayed unmatched. The germline gives CDR1 LNHDA, CDR2 SQIVND (reference sequence). CDR3 bases: TGTGCCAGTAAAGGACAGGGGGTAAACACTGAAGCTTTCTTT. Translating it yields CASKGQGVNTEAFF.

The chain uses TRBV19 and TRBJ1-5, with 11 bases lining up with TRBD1. The trim removed 6 bases at V and 0 bases at J, leaving 7 bases unmatched. Germline CDR1 reads LNHDA; CDR2 reads SQIVND (reference sequence). The CDR3 totals 17 residues. In nucleotides, the CDR3 is TGTGCCAGTAGCCAAGGACAGGGGGCATATAGCAATCAGCCCCAGCATTTT. The encoded protein is CASSQGQGAYSNQPQHF. Full variable domain (missing parts from reference TRBV19 and TRBJ1-5): DGGITQSPKYLFRKEGQNVTLSCEQNLNHDAMYWYRQDPGQGLRLIYYSQIVNDFQKGDIAEGYSVSREKKESFPLTVTSAQKNPTAFYLCASSQGQGAYSNQPQHFGDGTRLSIL.

V and J are TRBV10-3 and TRBJ2-1; 14 nucleotides line up with TRBD2. CDR1 and CDR2 (germline): ENHRY, SYGVKD. The CDR3 is 18 residues long. Germline trimming cut 10 bases from V and 7 bases from J; bases unmatched to any gene: 18. The CDR3 DNA sequence: TGTGCCACCCTCCTGGGACTAGCGGGGGTTAAGAACTCGAATGAGCAGTTCTTC. Translating it yields CATLLGLAGVKNSNEQFF.

This chain uses TRBV19 with TRBJ2-1; 9 bases match TRBD1. Germline V gives CDR1 LNHDA, CDR2 SQIVND (reference sequence). This CDR3 spans 13 amino acids. V was pared by 5 bases and J by 12 bases, with 8 bases of the junction left unmatched. This CDR3 is CASSLTGGLPQFF. CDR3 coding DNA: TGTGCCAGTAGTCTGACAGGGGGTTTGCCGCAGTTCTTC.

The rearrangement uses TRBV7-9 and TRBJ1-1; D is unresolved. This CDR3 contains 13 residues. Trimming stripped 1 base from V and 3 bases from J, with 6 bases between. Germline-derived CDR1 and CDR2 are SEHNR and FQNEAQ (reference sequence). The DNA for the CDR3 is TGTGCCAGCAGCTTAGACCCAGACACTGAAGCTTTCTTT. Translation gives CASSLDPDTEAFF.

The chain couples TRBV11-2 to TRBJ2-5, with TRBD2 identical over 10 bases. Germline trimming cut 1 base from V and 5 bases from J; bases unmatched to any gene: 7. CDR3 length: 16 residues. Germline V CDR1 and CDR2: SGHAT, FQNNGV. The CDR3 nucleotides are TGTGCCAGCAGCTTAGGCTACTCGGGACTAGCGGAGACCCAGTACTTC. Protein: CASSLGYSGLAETQYF.

The V gene is TRBV5-1, the J gene TRBJ2-1, with unresolved D. The CDR3 covers 13 residues. Germline values: CDR1 SGHRS, CDR2 YFSETQ. With 4 bases removed from V and 0 bases from J, the gap between germline ends came to 5 bases. CDR3 region: CASSLSSYNEQFF. The CDR3 DNA reads TGCGCCAGCAGCCTAAGCTCCTACAATGAGCAGTTCTTC.

This chain links TRBV7-8 with TRBJ1-2; 8 nucleotides align to TRBD1. The CDR3 is 16 residues long. Germline assignment: CDR1 SGHVS and CDR2 FQNEAQ. Trimming took 5 bases from V and 3 from J; bases not matched to a gene: 11. As DNA, the CDR3 is TGTGCCAGCAGCACGTACGGGACAGGATTTGACTATGGCTACACCTTC. Encoded protein: CASSTYGTGFDYGYTF.

J is TRBJ2-7 and V is TRBV6-6; D is possibly TRBD2 (5 bases). The CDR3 extends over 16 amino acids. CDR1 MNHNY and CDR2 SVGAGI come from the germline V gene (reference sequence). Trimming stripped 2 bases from V and 0 bases from J, with 14 bases between. The CDR3 loop is CASSYNAGPVSYEQYF. CDR3 DNA sequence: TGTGCCAGCAGTTACAATGCGGGCCCGGTCTCCTACGAGCAGTACTTC.

This chain's CDR3 is CASSGGGSSTDTQYF. Written as DNA, the CDR3 is TGTGCCAGCAGTGGCGGGGGATCTAGCACAGATACGCAGTATTTT. The rearrangement uses TRBV2 and TRBJ2-3, with TRBD2 identical over 7 bases. With 4 bases clipped from V and 0 bases from J, the junction kept 4 bases outside the gene matches. Germline values: CDR1 SNHLY, CDR2 FYNNEI. The length of the CDR3 is 15 residues.

The chain uses TRBV5-1 and TRBJ1-4, with 8 positions matching TRBD1. Per the germline V gene, CDR1 is SGHRS and CDR2 is YFSETQ. CDR3 length: 15 residues. V dropped 1 base and J dropped 7; count of bases not matched to a gene: 6. The CDR3 DNA sequence: TGCGCCAGCAGCTTGCGTTCTACAGGGGGTGAAAAACTGTTTTTT. It specifies CASSLRSTGGEKLFF.

This chain connects TRBV27 to TRBJ2-5; no clear D gene. The germline gives CDR1 MNHEY, CDR2 SMNVEV (reference sequence). V was shortened by 5 bases and J by 4 bases, with 17 bases between the two germline ends. This CDR3 is 15 amino acids long. This CDR3 is CASSPLPRSRETQYF. In DNA, the CDR3 is TGTGCCAGCAGTCCGTTACCTAGAAGTAGAGAGACCCAGTACTTC.

The chain employs TRBV27 and TRBJ2-7, with D possibly TRBD2 on 6 matching bases. Germline CDR1 reads MNHEY; CDR2 reads SMNVEV (reference sequence). The CDR3 has 16 amino acids. Trimming shortened V by 0 bases and J by 3 bases, and 15 bases separated the two germline ends. The CDR3, as DNA: TGTGCCAGCAGTTTATCTTCCGGGGAGGAGGGCTACGAGCAGTACTTC. Residues: CASSLSSGEEGYEQYF.

This chain joins TRBV7-2 and TRBJ2-7, with D unresolved. Germline lookup yields CDR1 SGHTA and CDR2 FQGNSA. The CDR3 is 15 amino acids. V was pared by 4 bases and J by 0 bases, with 13 bases between. The CDR3 sequence: CASSYTVLSSYEQYF. CDR3 bases: TGTGCCAGCAGCTATACGGTTCTAAGCTCCTACGAGCAGTACTTC.

The rearrangement links TRBV6-5 to TRBJ2-7; 9 bases are a match to TRBD1. Germline loops: CDR1 MNHEY, CDR2 SVGAGI. The CDR3 loop spans 13 amino acids. V was pared by 7 bases and J by 3 bases, with 4 bases of the junction left unmatched. The CDR3 DNA follows: TGTGCCAGCACCGTGGGACAGGGCTACGAGCAGTACTTC. Translated, it gives CASTVGQGYEQYF.